This T cell receptor (beta chain) was documented in a study of spatial heterogeneity in lung cancer. Trimming took off 6 bases at V and 9 bases at J, with 19 bases between the two ends. Looked up from germline, CDR1 is SGHRS and CDR2 is YFSETQ. The CDR3 extends over 14 amino acids. The time point here: sample taken at primary tumor resection. Without sorting, whole RNA was sequenced from tumor, nontumor lung or frozen PBMC. Ten or more counts support this clonotype. The library protocol tagged each TCR cDNA with a unique molecular identifier. TCRdb itself ran the 5' RACE reads through MiXCR, one entry per CDR3 protein. The sample holds some 40,000 distinct CDR3 sequences, 3% to 3.5% seen once.

The sequenced sample was normal lung tissue next to the tumor, obtained at surgery. This clonotype was obtained from a male donor with early-stage non-small cell lung cancer. The chain uses TRBV5-1 and TRBJ2-1, with D possibly TRBD1 on 8 matching bases. CDR3 amino acids: CASTPGQGGGEQFF. The CDR3 nucleotides read TGCGCCAGCACCCCAGGACAGGGAGGGGGTGAGCAGTTCTTC.